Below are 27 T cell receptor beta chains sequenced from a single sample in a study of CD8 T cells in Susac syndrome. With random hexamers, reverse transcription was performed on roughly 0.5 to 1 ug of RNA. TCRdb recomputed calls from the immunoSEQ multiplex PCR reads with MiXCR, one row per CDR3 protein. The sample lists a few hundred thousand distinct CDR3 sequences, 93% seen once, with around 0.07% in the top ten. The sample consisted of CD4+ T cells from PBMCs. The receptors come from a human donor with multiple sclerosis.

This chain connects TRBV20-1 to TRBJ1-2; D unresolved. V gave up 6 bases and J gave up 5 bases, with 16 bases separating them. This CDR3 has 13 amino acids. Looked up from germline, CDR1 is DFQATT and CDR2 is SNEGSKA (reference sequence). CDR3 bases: TGCAGTGCCCGTAGACGCTCGAGGTATGGCTACACCTTC. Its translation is CSARRRSRYGYTF.

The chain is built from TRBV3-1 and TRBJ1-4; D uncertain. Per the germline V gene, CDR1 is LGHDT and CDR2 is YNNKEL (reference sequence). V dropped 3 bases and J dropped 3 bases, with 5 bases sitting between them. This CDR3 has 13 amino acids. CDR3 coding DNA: TGTGCCAGCAGCCAGTTGTCTAATGAAAAACTGTTTTTT. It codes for CASSQLSNEKLFF.

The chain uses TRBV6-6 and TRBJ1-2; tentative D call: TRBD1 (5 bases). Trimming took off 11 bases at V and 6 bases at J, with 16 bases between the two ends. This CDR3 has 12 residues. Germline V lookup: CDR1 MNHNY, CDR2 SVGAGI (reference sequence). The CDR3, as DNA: TGTGCCGCGGGCGGGGCACGGGATGGCTACACCTTC. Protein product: CAAGGARDGYTF.

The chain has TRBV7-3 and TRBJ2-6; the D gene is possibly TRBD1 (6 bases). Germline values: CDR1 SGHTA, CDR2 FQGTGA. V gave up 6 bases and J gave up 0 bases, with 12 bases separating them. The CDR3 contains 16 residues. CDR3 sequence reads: CASSLTGHSGANVLTF. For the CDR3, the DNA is TGTGCCAGCAGTCTCACAGGGCACTCTGGGGCCAACGTCCTGACTTTC.

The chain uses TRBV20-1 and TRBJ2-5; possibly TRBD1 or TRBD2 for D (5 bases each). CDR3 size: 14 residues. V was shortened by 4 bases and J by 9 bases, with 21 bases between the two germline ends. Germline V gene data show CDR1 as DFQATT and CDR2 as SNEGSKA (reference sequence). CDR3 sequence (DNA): TGCAGTGCTAACGACGCCGAGGGGCCCGGGGCCCAGTACTTC. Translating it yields CSANDAEGPGAQYF.

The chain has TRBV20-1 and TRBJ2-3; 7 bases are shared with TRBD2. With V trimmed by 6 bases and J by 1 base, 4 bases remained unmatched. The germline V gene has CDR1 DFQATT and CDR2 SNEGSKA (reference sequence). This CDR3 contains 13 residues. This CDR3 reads CSARGVGTDTQYF. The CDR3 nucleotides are TGCAGTGCCCGGGGGGTGGGCACAGATACGCAGTATTTT.

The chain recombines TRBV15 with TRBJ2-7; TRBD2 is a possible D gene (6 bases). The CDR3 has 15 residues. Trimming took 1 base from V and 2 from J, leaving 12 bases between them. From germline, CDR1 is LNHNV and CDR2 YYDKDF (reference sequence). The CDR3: CATSRGSSGPYEQYF. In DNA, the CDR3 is TGTGCCACCAGCAGAGGGTCCAGCGGGCCCTACGAGCAGTACTTC.

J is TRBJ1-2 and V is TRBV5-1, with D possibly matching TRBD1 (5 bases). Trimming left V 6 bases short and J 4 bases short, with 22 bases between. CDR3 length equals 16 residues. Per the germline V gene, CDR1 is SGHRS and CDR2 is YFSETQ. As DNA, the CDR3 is TGCGCCAGCAAACGAACGGGACCAAGTCCCACCTATGGCTACACCTTC. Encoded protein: CASKRTGPSPTYGYTF.

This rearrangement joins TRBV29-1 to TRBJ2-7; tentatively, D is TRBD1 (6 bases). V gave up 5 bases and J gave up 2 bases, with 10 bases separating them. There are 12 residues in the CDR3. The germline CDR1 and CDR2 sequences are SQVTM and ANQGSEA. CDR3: CSVSRGPYEQYV. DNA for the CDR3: TGCAGCGTTAGCAGGGGCCCCTACGAGCAGTACGTC.

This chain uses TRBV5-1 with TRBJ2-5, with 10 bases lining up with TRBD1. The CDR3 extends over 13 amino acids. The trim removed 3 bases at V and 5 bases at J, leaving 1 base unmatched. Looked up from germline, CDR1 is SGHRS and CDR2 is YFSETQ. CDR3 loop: CASSWTGGETQYF. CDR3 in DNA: TGCGCCAGCAGCTGGACAGGGGGGGAGACCCAGTACTTC.

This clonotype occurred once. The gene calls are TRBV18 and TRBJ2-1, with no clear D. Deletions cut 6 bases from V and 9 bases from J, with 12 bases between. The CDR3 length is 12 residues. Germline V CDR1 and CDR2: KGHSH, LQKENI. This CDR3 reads CASSRVDGEQFF. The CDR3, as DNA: TGTGCCAGCTCCCGGGTGGATGGTGAGCAGTTCTTC.

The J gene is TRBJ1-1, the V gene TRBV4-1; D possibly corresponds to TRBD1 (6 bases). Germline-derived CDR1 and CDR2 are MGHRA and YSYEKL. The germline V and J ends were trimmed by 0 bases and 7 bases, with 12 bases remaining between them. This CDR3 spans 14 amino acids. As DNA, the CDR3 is TGCGCCAGCAGCCAAGAAGACAGGCTCAGTGAAGCTTTCTTT. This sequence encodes CASSQEDRLSEAFF.

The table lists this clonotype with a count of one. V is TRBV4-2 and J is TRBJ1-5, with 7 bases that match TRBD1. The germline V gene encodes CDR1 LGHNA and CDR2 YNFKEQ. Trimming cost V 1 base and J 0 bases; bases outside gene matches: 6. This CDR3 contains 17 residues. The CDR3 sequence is CASSQAGQSLSNQPQHF. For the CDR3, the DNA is TGTGCCAGCAGCCAAGCGGGACAGTCCCTTAGCAATCAGCCCCAGCATTTT.

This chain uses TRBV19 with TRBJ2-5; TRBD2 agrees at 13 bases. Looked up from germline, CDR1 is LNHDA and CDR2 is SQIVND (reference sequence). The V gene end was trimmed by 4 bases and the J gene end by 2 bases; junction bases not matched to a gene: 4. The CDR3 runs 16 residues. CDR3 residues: CASSKTGLAGQETQYF. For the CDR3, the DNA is TGTGCCAGTAGTAAAACGGGACTAGCGGGGCAAGAGACCCAGTACTTC.

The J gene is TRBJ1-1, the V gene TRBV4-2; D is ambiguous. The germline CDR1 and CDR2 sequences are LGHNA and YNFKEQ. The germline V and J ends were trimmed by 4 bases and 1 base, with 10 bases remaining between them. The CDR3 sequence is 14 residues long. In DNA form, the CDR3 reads TGTGCCAGCAGCCGGGCGAGTGGGAACACTGAAGCTTTCTTT. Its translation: CASSRASGNTEAFF.

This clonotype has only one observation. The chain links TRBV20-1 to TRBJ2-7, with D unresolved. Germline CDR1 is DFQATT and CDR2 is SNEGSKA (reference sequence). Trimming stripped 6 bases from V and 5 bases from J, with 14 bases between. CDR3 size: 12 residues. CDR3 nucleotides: TGCAGTGCCTCTGCTGGTCCCAACGAGCAGTACTTC. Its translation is CSASAGPNEQYF.

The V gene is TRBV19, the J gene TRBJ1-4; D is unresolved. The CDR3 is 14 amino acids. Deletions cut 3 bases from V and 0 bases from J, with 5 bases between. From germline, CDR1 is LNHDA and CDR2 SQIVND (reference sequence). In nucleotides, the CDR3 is TGTGCCAGTAGTATGGCTGCAACTAATGAAAAACTGTTTTTT. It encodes CASSMAATNEKLFF.

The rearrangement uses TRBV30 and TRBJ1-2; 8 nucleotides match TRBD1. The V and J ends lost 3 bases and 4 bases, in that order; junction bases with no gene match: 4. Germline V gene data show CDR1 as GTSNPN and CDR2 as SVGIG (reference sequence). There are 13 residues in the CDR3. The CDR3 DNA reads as TGTGCCTGGAGAGGTGACAGGGGCTATGGCTACACCTTC. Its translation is CAWRGDRGYGYTF.

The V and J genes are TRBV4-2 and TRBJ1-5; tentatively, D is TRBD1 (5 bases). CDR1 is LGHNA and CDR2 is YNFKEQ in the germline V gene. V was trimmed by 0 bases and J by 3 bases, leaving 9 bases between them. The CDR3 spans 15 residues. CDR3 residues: CASSQDGGNNQPQHF. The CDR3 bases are TGTGCCAGCAGCCAAGATGGGGGGAACAATCAGCCCCAGCATTTT.

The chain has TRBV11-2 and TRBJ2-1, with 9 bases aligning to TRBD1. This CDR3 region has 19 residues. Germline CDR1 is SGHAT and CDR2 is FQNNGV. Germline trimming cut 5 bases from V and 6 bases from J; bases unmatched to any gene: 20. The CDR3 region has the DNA TGTGCCAGCAGCCTCTCGGGTATGAGGGGACAGGGAATAGGCAATGAGCAGTTCTTC. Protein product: CASSLSGMRGQGIGNEQFF.

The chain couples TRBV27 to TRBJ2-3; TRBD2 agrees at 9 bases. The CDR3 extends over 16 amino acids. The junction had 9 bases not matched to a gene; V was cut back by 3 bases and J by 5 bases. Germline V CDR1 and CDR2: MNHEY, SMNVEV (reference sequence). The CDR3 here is CASSFLGGGAVDTQYF. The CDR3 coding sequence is TGTGCCAGCAGTTTCCTCGGCGGGGGGGCAGTAGATACGCAGTATTTT.

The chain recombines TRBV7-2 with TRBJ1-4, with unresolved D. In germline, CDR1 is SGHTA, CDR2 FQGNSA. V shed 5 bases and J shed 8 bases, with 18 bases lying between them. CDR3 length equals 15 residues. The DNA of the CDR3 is TGTGCCAGCAGCCCAACATGGGGAAATGGAGAAAAACTGTTTTTT. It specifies CASSPTWGNGEKLFF. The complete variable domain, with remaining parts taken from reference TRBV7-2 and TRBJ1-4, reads GAGVSQSPSNKVTEKGKDVELRCDPISGHTALYWYRQSLGQGLEFLIYFQGNSAPDKSGLPSDRFSAERTGGSVSTLTIQRTQQEDSAVYLCASSPTWGNGEKLFFGSGTQLSVL.

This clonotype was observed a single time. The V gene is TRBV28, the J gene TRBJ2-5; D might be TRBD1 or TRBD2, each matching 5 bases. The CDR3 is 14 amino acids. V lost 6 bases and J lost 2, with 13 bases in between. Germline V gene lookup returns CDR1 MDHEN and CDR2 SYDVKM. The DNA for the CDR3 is TGTGCCAGCAGCCTCCCTGGGGGTCAAGAGACCCAGTACTTC. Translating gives CASSLPGGQETQYF.

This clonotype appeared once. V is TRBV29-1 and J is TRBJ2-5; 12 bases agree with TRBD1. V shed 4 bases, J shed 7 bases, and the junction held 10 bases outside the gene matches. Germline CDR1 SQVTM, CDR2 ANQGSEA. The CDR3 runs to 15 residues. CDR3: CSVGVGTGGIGTQYF. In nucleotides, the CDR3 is TGCAGCGTTGGGGTAGGGACAGGGGGCATTGGGACCCAGTACTTC.

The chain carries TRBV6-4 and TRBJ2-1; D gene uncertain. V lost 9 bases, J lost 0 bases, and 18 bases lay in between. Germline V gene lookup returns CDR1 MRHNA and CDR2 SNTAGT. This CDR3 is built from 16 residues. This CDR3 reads CARAALDESSYNEQFF. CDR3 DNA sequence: TGTGCCAGAGCCGCCCTAGACGAAAGCTCCTACAATGAGCAGTTCTTC.

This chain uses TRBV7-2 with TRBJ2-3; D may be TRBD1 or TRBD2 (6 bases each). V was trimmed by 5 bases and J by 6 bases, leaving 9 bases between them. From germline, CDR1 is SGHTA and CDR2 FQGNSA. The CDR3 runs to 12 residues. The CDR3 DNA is TGTGCCAGCAGCGGAGGGGGGGATACGCAGTATTTT. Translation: CASSGGGDTQYF.

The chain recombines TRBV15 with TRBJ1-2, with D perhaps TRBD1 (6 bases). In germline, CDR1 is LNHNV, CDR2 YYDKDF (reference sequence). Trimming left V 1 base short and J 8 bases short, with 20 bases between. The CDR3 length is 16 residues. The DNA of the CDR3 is TGTGCCACCAGCAGAGGGTTCTTAACAGGGTCGGGAGGCTACACCTTC. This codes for CATSRGFLTGSGGYTF. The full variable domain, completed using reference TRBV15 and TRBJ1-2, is DAMVIQNPRYQVTQFGKPVTLSCSQTLNHNVMYWYQQKSSQAPKLLFHYYDKDFNNEADTPDNFQSRRPNTSFCFLDIRSPGLGDTAMYLCATSRGFLTGSGGYTFGSGTRLTVV.